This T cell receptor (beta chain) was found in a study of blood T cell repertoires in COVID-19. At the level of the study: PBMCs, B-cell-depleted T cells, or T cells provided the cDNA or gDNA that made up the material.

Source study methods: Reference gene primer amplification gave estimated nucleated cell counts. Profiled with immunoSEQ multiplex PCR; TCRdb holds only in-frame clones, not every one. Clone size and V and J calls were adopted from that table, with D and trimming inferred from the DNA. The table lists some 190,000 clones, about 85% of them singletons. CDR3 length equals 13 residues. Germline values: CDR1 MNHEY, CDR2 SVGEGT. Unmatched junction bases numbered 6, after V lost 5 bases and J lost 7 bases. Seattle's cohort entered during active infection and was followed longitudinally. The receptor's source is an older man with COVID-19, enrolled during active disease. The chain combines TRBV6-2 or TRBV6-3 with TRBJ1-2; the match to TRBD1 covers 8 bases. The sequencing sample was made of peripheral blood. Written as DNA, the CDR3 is TGTGCCAGCAGTAGGACAGGGCCACCTGGCTACACCTTC. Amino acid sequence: CASSRTGPPGYTF.